Listed here are 6 T cell receptor beta chains from one sample, sequenced in a study of T-cell memory formation after mild COVID-19. MiXCR, applied by TCRdb to the 5' RACE reads, yields one record per CDR3 protein. The sample includes around 200,000 distinct CDR3 sequences, around 16% of them seen just once. The specimen was PBMCs or a T cell subset sorted from them (not recorded which). The receptor set was obtained from an adult woman who had mild COVID-19 (a few samples of this study predate the infection). Cell type and time point are not known.

This clonotype was seen more than once but under ten times. The chain joins TRBV20-1 to TRBJ1-1; 12 positions agree with TRBD1. Unmatched junction bases numbered 4, after V lost 6 bases and J lost 8 bases. Germline values: CDR1 DFQATT, CDR2 SNEGSKA (reference sequence). The CDR3 loop spans 12 amino acids. The DNA of the CDR3 is TGCAGTGCACTGGGACAGGGGGCGGAAGCTTTCTTT. This sequence encodes CSALGQGAEAFF.

This clonotype was recorded a few times. J is TRBJ1-4 and V is TRBV12-3 or TRBV12-4, with 11 bases lining up with TRBD1. With V trimmed by 1 base and J by 7 bases, 5 bases remained unmatched. The CDR3 totals 16 residues. The CDR3 here is CASSLEAGTGGEKLFF. For the CDR3, the DNA is TGTGCCAGCAGTTTAGAGGCCGGGACAGGGGGTGAAAAACTGTTTTTT.

This clonotype was counted between two and nine times. The chain joins TRBV20-1 to TRBJ2-7; 8 bases line up with TRBD1. Germline trimming cut 2 bases from V and 5 bases from J; bases unmatched to any gene: 11. Germline V lookup: CDR1 DFQATT, CDR2 SNEGSKA (reference sequence). This CDR3 is built from 15 residues. The CDR3 nucleotides read TGCAGTGCTAGACCCGGACAGGGAATCGTCCACGAGCAGTACTTC. The encoded protein is CSARPGQGIVHEQYF.

This clonotype was picked up a small number of times. The V gene is TRBV3-1, the J gene TRBJ1-2; no clear D gene. The V end was cut by 8 bases, the J end by 0 bases, with 4 bases between. CDR3 length: 11 residues. The germline gives CDR1 LGHDT, CDR2 YNNKEL (reference sequence). This chain's CDR3 is CASGSNYGYTF. The DNA for the CDR3 is TGTGCCAGCGGTTCTAACTATGGCTACACCTTC.

This chain connects TRBV12-3 or TRBV12-4 to TRBJ2-1; the D is unclear. This CDR3 is 12 amino acids long. V was pared by 3 bases and J by 7 bases, with 7 bases between. The CDR3 bases are TGTGCCAGCAGTTTTGTAAAGAATGAGCAGTTCTTC. It yields the protein CASSFVKNEQFF.

Here the CDR3 DNA reads TGTGCCTGGGTACCCTTTAACACTGAAGCTTTCTTT. Residues: CAWVPFNTEAFF. The chain is built from TRBV30 and TRBJ1-1; D not resolved. The CDR3 has 12 residues. V lost 5 bases to trimming and J lost 2 bases, with 9 bases between them. Germline assignment: CDR1 GTSNPN and CDR2 SVGIG (reference sequence).